This record looks at one T cell receptor beta chain sequence and its context. The data are from a study of Ad26.COV2.S vaccination and SARS-CoV-2 variants. The protocol was immunoSEQ multiplex PCR, while the TCRdb copy is restricted to in-frame clones and leaves out a portion. The repertoire holds 350,000 to 450,000 clones, with 92% as singletons. The sequencing used peripheral blood, collected after recovery from COVID-19. The sequence was obtained from a human donor who had recovered from COVID-19.

The CDR3 region is CATRAGHLNTEAFF. CDR3 bases: TGTGCCACCAGAGCGGGACACCTGAACACTGAAGCTTTCTTT. The chain joins TRBV15 to TRBJ1-1; weak D call: TRBD1 (6 bases). The CDR3 has 14 residues. V was shortened by 6 bases and J by 0 bases, with 11 bases between the two germline ends. Per germline, CDR1 LNHNV and CDR2 YYDKDF (reference sequence).